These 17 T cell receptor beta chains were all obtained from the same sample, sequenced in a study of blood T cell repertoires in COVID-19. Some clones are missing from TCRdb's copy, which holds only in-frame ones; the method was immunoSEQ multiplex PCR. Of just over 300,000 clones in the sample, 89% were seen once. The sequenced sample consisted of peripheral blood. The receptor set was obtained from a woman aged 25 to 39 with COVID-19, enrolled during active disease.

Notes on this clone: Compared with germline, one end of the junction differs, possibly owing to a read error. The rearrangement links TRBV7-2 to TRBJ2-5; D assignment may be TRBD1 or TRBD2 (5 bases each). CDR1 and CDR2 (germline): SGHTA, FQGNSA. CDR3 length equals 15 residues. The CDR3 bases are TGTGCCAGCATCTTAGGGACCGCGGGTGGAGAGACCCAGTACTTC. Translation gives CASILGTAGGETQYF.

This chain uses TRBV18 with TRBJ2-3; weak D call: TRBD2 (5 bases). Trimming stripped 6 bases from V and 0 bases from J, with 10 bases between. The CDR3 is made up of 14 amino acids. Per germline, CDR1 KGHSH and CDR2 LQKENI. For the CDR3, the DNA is TGTGCCAGCTCGCAGAGCGGTAGCACAGATACGCAGTATTTT. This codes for CASSQSGSTDTQYF.

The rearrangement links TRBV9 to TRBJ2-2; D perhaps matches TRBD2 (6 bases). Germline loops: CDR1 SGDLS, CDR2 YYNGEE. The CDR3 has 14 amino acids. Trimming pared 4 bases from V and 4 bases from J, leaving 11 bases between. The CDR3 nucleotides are TGTGCCAGCAGCCCAGCCGGGGGCACCGGGGAGCTGTTTTTT. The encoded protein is CASSPAGGTGELFF.

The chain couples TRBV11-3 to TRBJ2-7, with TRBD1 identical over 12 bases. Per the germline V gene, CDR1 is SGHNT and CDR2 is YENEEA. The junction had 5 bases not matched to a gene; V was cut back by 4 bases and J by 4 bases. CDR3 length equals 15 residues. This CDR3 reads CASSSRDRGQYEQYV. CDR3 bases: TGTGCCAGCAGCTCAAGGGACAGGGGGCAATACGAGCAGTACGTC.

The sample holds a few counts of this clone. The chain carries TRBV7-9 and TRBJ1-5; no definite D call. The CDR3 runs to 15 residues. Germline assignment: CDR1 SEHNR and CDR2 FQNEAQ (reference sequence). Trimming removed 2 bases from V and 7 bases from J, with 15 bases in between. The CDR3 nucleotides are TGTGCCAGCAGCTTAATGGTAGGAGGGAGGCAGCCCCAGCATTTT. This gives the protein CASSLMVGGRQPQHF.

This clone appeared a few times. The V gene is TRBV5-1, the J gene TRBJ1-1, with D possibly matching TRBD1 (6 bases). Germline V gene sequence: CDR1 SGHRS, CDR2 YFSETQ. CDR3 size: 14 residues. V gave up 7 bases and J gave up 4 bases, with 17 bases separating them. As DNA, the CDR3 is TGCGCCAGCGGGAGGGGGGTAAGAAGCACTGAAGCTTTCTTT. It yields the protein CASGRGVRSTEAFF.

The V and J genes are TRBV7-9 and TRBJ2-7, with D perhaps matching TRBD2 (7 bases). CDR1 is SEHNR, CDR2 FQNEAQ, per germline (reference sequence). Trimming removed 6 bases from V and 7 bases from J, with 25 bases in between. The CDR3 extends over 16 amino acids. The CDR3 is CASSPGGGASTSEQYV. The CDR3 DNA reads TGTGCCAGCAGTCCCGGTGGGGGGGCGTCAACGAGTGAGCAGTACGTC.

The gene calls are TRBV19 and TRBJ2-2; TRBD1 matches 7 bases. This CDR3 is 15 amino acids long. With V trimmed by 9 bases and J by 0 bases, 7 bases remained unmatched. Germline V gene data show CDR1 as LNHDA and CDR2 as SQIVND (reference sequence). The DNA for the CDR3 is TGTGCCAGCCGAGGGGGCAGGACGAACACCGGGGAGCTGTTTTTT. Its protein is CASRGGRTNTGELFF. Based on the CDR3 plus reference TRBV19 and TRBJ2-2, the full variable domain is DGGITQSPKYLFRKEGQNVTLSCEQNLNHDAMYWYRQDPGQGLRLIYYSQIVNDFQKGDIAEGYSVSREKKESFPLTVTSAQKNPTAFYLCASRGGRTNTGELFFGEGSRLTVL.

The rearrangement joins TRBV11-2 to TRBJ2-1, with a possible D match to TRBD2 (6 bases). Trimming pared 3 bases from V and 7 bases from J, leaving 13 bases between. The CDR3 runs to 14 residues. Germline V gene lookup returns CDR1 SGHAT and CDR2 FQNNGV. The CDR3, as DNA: TGTGCCAGCAGCTTTGGGACTGCGATGAATGAGCAGTTCTTC. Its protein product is CASSFGTAMNEQFF.

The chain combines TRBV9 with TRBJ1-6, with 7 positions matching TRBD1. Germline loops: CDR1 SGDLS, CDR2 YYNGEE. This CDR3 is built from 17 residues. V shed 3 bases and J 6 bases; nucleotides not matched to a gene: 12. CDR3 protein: CASSGRQGNLVNSPLHF. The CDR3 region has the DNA TGTGCCAGCAGCGGCCGACAGGGAAATCTCGTTAATTCACCCCTCCACTTT.

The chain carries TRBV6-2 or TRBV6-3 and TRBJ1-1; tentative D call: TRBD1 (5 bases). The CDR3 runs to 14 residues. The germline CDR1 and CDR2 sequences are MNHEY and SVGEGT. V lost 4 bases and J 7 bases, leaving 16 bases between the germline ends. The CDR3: CASSFSARTGEAFF. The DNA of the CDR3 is TGTGCCAGCAGTTTCTCAGCCCGTACAGGTGAAGCTTTCTTT.

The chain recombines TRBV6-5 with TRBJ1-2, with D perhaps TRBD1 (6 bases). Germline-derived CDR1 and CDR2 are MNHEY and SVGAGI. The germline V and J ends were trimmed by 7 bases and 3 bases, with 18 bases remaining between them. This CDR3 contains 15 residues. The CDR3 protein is CASKGQGSFYYGYTF. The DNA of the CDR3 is TGTGCCAGCAAGGGGCAGGGGAGTTTTTACTATGGCTACACCTTC.

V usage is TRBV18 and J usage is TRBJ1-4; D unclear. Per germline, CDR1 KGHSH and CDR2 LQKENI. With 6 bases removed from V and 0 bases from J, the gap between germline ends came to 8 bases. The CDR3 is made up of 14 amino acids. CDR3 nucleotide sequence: TGTGCCAGCTCCGAGACTGCAACTAATGAAAAACTGTTTTTT. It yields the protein CASSETATNEKLFF. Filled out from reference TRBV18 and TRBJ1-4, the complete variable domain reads NAGVMQNPRHLVRRRGQEARLRCSPMKGHSHVYWYRQLPEEGLKFMVYLQKENIIDESGMPKERFSAEFPKEGPSILRIQQVVRGDSAAYFCASSETATNEKLFFGSGTQLSVL.

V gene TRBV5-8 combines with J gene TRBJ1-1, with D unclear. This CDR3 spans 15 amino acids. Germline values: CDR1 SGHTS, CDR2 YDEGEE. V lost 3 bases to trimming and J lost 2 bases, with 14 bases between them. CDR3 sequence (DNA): TGTGCCAGCAGCTGGAACAGCCCATTCAACACTGAAGCTTTCTTT. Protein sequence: CASSWNSPFNTEAFF.

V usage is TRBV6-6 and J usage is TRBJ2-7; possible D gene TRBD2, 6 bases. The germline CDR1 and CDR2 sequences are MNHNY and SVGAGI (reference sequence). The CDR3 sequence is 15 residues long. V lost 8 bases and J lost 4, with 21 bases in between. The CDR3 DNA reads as TGTGCCAGCCGTCTGGGTCCGGGAGCACCTTACGAGCAGTACTTC. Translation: CASRLGPGAPYEQYF.

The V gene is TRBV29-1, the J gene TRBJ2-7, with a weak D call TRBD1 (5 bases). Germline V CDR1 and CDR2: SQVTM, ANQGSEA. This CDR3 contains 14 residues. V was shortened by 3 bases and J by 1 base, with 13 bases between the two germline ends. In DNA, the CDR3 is TGCAGCGTTGAGGACCCACACAGGTCCTACGAGCAGTACTTC. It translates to CSVEDPHRSYEQYF.

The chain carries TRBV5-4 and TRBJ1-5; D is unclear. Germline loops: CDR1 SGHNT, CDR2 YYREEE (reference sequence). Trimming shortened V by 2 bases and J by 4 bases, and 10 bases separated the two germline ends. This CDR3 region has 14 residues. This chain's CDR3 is CASSFGGSNQPQHF. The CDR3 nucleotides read TGTGCCAGCAGCTTTGGTGGTAGTAATCAGCCCCAGCATTTT. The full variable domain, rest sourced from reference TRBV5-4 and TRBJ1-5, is ETGVTQSPTHLIKTRGQQVTLRCSSQSGHNTVSWYQQALGQGPQFIFQYYREEENGRGNFPPRFSGLQFPNYSSELNVNALELDDSALYLCASSFGGSNQPQHFGDGTRLSIL.